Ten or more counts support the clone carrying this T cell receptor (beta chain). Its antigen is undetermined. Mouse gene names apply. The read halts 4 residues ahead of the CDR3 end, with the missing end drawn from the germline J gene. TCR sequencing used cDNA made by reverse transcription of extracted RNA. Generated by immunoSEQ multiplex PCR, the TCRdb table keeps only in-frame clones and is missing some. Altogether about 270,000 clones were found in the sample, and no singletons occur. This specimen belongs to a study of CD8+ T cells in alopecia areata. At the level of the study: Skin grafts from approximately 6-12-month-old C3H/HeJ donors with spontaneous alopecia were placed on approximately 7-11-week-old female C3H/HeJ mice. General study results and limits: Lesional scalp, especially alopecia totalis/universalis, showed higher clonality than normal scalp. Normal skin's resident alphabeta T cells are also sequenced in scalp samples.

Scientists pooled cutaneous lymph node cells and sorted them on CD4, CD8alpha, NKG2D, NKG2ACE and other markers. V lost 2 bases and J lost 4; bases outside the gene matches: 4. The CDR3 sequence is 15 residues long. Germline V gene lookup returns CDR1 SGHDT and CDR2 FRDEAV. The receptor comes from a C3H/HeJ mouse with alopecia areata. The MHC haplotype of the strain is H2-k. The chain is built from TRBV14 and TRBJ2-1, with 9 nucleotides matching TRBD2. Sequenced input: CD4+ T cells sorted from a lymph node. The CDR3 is CASSFSGGEYAEQFF. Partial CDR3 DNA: TGTGCCAGCAGTTTTTCTGGGGGGGAGTATGCT. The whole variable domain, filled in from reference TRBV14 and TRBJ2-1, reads EAGVTQSPRYAVLQEGQAVSFWCDPISGHDTLYWYQQPRDQGPQLLVYFRDEAVIDNSQLPSDRFSAVRPKGTNSTLKIQSAKQGDTATYLCASSFSGGEYAEQFFGPGTRLTVL.